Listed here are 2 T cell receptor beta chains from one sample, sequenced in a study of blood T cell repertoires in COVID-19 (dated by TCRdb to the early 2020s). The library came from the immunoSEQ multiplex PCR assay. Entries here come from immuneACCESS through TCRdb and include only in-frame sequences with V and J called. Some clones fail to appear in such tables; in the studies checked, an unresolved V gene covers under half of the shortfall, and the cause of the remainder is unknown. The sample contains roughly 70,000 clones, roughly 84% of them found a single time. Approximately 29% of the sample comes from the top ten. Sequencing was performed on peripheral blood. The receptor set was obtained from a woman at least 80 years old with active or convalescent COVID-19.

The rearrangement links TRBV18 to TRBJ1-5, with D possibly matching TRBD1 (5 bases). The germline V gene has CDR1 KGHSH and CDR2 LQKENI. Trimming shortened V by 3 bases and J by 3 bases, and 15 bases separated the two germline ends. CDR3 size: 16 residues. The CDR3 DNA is TGTGCCAGCTCACCGGTGGGCAGGGCTCACAATCAGCCCCAGCATTTT. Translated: CASSPVGRAHNQPQHF.

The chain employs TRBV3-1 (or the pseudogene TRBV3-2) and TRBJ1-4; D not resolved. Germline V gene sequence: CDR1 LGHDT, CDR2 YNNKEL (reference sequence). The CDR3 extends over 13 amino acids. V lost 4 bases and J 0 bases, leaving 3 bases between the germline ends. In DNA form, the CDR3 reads TGTGCCAGCAGCCCTGCAACTAATGAAAAACTGTTTTTT. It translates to CASSPATNEKLFF.